The clone carrying this T cell receptor (beta chain) was detected a few times. Its antigen is currently unknown. This record comes from a study of glioma-infiltrating T cells. Trimming took 4 bases from V and 2 from J, leaving 9 bases between them. Germline V CDR1 and CDR2: SGHNT, YYREEE (reference sequence). CDR3 length: 14 residues. Study conclusions and caveats: Non-neoplastic patients had below-expected tissue-blood divergence, while all gliomas exceeded expectation. Tissue and blood shared very few CDR3 sequences.

The iRepertoire nested amplicon-rescue multiplex PCR amplified TCR alpha and beta CDR3s from RNA. For one-step reverse transcription and amplification, about 90-400 ng of tissue mRNA or PBMC total RNA was used. MiXCR, applied by TCRdb to the multiplex PCR reads, yields one record per CDR3 protein. The sample lists 95,000 to 110,000 distinct CDR3 sequences, about 30% occurring once. This TCR was recovered from a human donor with low-grade glioma or glioblastoma, undergoing nonglioma brain surgery, or in good health (not recorded which). Material: glioma tissue, nonneoplastic brain tissue, or PBMCs (not recorded which). The chain recombines TRBV5-4 with TRBJ2-2, with D possibly called TRBD1 or TRBD2 (5 bases each). The CDR3 DNA sequence: TGTGCCAGCAGCGCTCGGGACAACACCGGGGAGCTGTTTTTT. Translation gives CASSARDNTGELFF. The whole variable domain, filled in from reference TRBV5-4 and TRBJ2-2, reads ETGVTQSPTHLIKTRGQQVTLRCSSQSGHNTVSWYQQALGQGPQFIFQYYREEENGRGNFPPRFSGLQFPNYSSELNVNALELDDSALYLCASSARDNTGELFFGEGSRLTVL.